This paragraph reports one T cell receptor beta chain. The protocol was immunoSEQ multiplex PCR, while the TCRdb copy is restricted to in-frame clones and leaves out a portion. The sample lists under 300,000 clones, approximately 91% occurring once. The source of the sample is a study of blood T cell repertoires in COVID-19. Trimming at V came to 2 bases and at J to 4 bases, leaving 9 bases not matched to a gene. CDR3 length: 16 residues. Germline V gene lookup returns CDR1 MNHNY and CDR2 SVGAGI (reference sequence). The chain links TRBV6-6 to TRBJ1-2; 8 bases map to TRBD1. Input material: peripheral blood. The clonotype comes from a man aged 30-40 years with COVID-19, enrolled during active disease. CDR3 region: CASSYGVGQGAYGYTF. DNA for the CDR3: TGTGCCAGCAGTTACGGGGTAGGGCAGGGGGCCTATGGCTACACCTTC.